These T cell receptor beta chains were read from a single sample in a study of cytomegalovirus exposure and HLA in healthy donors. Using immunoSEQ multiplex PCR, the repertoire was profiled, and TCRdb retains in-frame clones only, with some absent. The repertoire holds about 270,000 clones, with 65% to 85% as singletons. The sequencing sample was made of PBMCs. These receptors all stem from a female donor in good health and CMV-seronegative. CDR3s leave out the opening cysteine and the closing phenylalanine or tryptophan. Clone size, where shown, is once, few, many, or a class for clones that have expanded.

abundance: -; v_gene: TRBV6-4; CDR3aa: ASSHTGNTEAF
abundance: -; v_gene: TRBV28; CDR3aa: ASSPSGLGGYEQY
abundance: -; v_gene: TRBV5-6; CDR3aa: ASSLVGAGPYEQY
abundance: -; v_gene: TRBV6-1; CDR3aa: ASMKDEAFYEQY
abundance: -; v_gene: TRBV30; CDR3aa: AWGQIFSGNTIY
abundance: -; v_gene: TRBV28; CDR3aa: ASSLKTSGNNEQF
abundance: few; v_gene: TRBV7-9; CDR3aa: ASSTGTSGRASETQY
abundance: -; v_gene: TRBV5-1; CDR3aa: ASSLDRGTNTEAF
abundance: -; v_gene: TRBV10-3; CDR3aa: AISEQVDYGYT
abundance: -; v_gene: TRBV7-9; CDR3aa: ASSLARGSSSPLH
abundance: -; v_gene: TRBV25-1; CDR3aa: ASSEYTGGKAEQF
abundance: -; v_gene: TRBV2; CDR3aa: ASRSPRTGENYGYT
abundance: -; v_gene: TRBV5-1; CDR3aa: ASSLGSEGSSGRCEQY
abundance: -; v_gene: TRBV4-1; CDR3aa: ASSHRGNGETQY
abundance: -; v_gene: TRBV7-9; CDR3aa: ASSFSRPGSKAGNTIY
abundance: -; v_gene: TRBV27; CDR3aa: ASSSLTGEQY
abundance: -; v_gene: TRBV28; CDR3aa: ASIQDNEQF
abundance: few; v_gene: TRBV25-1; CDR3aa: ATGREREVDEQF
abundance: -; v_gene: TRBV5-1; CDR3aa: ASSLGQVEDTQY
abundance: -; v_gene: TRBV9; CDR3aa: ASSVDEGATYEQY
abundance: -; v_gene: TRBV19; CDR3aa: ASSIEGAGLYQPQH
abundance: -; v_gene: TRBV5-1; CDR3aa: ASSLDRGPNTGELF
abundance: -; v_gene: TRBV5-6; CDR3aa: ASSPRHAKNKEQY
abundance: -; v_gene: TRBV7-9; CDR3aa: ASSSIRDFYTDTQY
abundance: few; v_gene: TRBV6-5; CDR3aa: ASSYSVLEATEQY
abundance: once; v_gene: TRBV5-1; CDR3aa: ASSAPGGGDTGELF
abundance: -; v_gene: TRBV5-8; CDR3aa: ASSLEGQTIEAF
abundance: -; v_gene: TRBV11-2; CDR3aa: ASSPTTDKGYT
abundance: -; v_gene: TRBV4-1; CDR3aa: ASSPGRTSGRGDTQY
abundance: -; v_gene: TRBV6-5; CDR3aa: ASSYSSGSGDTQY
abundance: -; v_gene: TRBV15; CDR3aa: ATSREGGGPTADEQF
abundance: few; v_gene: TRBV9; CDR3aa: ASSPMSGTGAYEQY
abundance: -; v_gene: TRBV28; CDR3aa: ASSLGQGKTQY
abundance: few; v_gene: TRBV4-1; CDR3aa: ASSQDRRAGRAGANVLT
abundance: few; v_gene: TRBV4-2; CDR3aa: ASSQEGDTTSSYNSPLH
abundance: once; v_gene: TRBV27; CDR3aa: ASRTGNSNQPQH
abundance: -; v_gene: TRBV2; CDR3aa: ASSELLAGGEQY
abundance: -; v_gene: TRBV5-4; CDR3aa: ASSLGQGISYAYEQY
abundance: once; v_gene: TRBV4-1; CDR3aa: ASSQELRPSYYEQY
abundance: few; v_gene: TRBV6-4; CDR3aa: ASSGGTGGMDEQF
abundance: -; v_gene: TRBV4-2; CDR3aa: ASSQEVGSASNTGELF
abundance: -; v_gene: TRBV6-5; CDR3aa: ASSYGAGYSPLH